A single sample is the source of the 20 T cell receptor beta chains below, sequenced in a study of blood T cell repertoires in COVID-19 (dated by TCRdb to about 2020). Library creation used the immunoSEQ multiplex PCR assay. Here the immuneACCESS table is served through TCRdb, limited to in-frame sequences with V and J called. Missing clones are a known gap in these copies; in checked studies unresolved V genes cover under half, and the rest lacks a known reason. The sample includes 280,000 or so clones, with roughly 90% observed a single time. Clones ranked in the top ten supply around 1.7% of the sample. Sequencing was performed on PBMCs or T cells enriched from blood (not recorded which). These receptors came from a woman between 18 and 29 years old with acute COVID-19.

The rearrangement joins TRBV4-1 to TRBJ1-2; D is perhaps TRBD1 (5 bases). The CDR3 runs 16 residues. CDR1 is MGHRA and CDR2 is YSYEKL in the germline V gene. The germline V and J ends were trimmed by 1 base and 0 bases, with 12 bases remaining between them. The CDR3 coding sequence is TGCGCCAGCAGCCAAGTATGGGGCGCAGCTAACTATGGCTACACCTTC. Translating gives CASSQVWGAANYGYTF.

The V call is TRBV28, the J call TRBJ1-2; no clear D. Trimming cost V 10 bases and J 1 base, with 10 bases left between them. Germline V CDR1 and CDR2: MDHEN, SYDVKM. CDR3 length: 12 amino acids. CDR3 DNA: TGTGCCACCCACTTTAGTAACTATGGCTACACCTTC. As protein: CATHFSNYGYTF.

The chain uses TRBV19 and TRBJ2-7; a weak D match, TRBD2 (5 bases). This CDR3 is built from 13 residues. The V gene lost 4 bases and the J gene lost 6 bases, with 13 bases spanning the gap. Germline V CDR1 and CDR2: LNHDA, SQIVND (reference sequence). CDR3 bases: TGTGCCAGTAGTAAGACCCCCGCGGGCGAGCAGTACTTC. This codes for CASSKTPAGEQYF.

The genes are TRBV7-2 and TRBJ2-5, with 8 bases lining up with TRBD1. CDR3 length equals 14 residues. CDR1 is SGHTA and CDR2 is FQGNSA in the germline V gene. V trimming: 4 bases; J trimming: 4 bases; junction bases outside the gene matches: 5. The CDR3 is CASSWTGLGETQYF. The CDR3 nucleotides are TGTGCCAGCAGCTGGACAGGGTTGGGAGAGACCCAGTACTTC.

CDR3 residues: CASSQTGYYLTEAFF. In nucleotides, the CDR3 is TGTGCCAGCAGTCAGACAGGGTACTATCTCACTGAAGCTTTCTTT. The chain is built from TRBV27 and TRBJ1-1; 7 bases align to TRBD1. Germline V CDR1 and CDR2: MNHEY, SMNVEV (reference sequence). V was clipped by 5 bases and J by 4 bases; unmatched bases: 10. The CDR3 totals 15 residues.

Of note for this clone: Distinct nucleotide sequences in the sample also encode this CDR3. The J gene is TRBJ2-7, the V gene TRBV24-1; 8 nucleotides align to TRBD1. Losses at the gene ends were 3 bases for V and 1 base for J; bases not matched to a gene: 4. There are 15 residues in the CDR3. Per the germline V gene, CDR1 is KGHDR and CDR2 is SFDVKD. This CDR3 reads CATSDPGTGSYEQYF. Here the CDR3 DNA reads TGTGCCACCAGTGATCCTGGGACAGGATCCTACGAGCAGTACTTC.

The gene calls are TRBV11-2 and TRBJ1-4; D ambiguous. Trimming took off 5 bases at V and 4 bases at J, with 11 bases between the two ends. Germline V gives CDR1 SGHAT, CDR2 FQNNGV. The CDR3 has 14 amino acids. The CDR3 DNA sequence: TGTGCCAGCAGCCGCACAGTATATAATGAAAAACTGTTTTTT. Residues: CASSRTVYNEKLFF.

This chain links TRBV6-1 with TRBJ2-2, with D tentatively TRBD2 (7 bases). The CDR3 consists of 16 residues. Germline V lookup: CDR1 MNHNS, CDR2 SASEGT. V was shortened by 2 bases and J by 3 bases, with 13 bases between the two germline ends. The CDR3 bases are TGTGCCAGCAGTGAATTTCGGGGGGCAGACACCGGGGAGCTGTTTTTT. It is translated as CASSEFRGADTGELFF.

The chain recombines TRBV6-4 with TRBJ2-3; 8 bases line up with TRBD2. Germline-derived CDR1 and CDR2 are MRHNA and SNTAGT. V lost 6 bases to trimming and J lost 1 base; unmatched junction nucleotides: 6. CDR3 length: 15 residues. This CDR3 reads CASSPGTSGTDTQYF. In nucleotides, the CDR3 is TGTGCCAGCAGCCCCGGGACTAGTGGCACAGATACGCAGTATTTT.

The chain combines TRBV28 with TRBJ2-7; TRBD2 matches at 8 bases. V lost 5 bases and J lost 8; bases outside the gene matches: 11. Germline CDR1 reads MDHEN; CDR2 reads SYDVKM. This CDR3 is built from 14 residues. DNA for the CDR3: TGTGCCAGCAGTCTCAGCGGGAGACAGTCACAGCAGTACTTC. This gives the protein CASSLSGRQSQQYF.

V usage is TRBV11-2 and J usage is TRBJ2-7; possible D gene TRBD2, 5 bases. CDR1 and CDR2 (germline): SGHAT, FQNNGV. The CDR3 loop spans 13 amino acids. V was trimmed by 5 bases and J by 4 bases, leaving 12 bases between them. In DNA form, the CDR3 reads TGTGCCAGCAGCCCGGTCCGGGGATACGAGCAGTACTTC. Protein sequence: CASSPVRGYEQYF. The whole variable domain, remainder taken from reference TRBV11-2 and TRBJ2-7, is EAGVAQSPRYKIIEKRQSVAFWCNPISGHATLYWYQQILGQGPKLLIQFQNNGVVDDSQLPKDRFSAERLKGVDSTLKIQPAKLEDSAVYLCASSPVRGYEQYFGPGTRLTVT.

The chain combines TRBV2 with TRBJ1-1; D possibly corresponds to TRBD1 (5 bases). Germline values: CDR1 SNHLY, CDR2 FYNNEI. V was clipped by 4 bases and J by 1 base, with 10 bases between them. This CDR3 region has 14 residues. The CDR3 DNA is TGTGCCAGCAGTGGGGAGGGGAGGAACACTGAAGCTTTCTTT. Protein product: CASSGEGRNTEAFF.

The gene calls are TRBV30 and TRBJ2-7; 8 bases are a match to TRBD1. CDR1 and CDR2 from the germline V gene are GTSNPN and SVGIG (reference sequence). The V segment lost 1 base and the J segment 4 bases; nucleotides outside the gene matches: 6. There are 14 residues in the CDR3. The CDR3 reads CAWSAGQGDYEQYF. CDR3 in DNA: TGTGCCTGGAGTGCAGGACAGGGAGATTACGAGCAGTACTTC.

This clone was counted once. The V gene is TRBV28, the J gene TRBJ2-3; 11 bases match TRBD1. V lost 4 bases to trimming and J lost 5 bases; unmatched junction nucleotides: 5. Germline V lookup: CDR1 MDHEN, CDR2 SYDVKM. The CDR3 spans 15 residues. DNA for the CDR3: TGTGCCAGCAGTTCCCGGACAGGGGGCGTAGATACGCAGTATTTT. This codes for CASSSRTGGVDTQYF.

The CDR3 loop reads CATGTSASEQYF. The CDR3 nucleotides read TGTGCAACCGGGACTAGCGCCTCCGAGCAGTACTTC. The V gene is TRBV28, the J gene TRBJ2-7; TRBD2 matches 10 bases. The CDR3 is made up of 12 amino acids. CDR1 and CDR2 (germline): MDHEN, SYDVKM.

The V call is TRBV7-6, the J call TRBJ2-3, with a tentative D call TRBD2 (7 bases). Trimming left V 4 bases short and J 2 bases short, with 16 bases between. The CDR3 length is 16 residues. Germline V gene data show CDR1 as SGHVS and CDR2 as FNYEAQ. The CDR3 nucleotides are TGTGCCAGCAGCTCTCAAGGGGGGGGTCCCACAGATACGCAGTATTTT. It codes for CASSSQGGGPTDTQYF.

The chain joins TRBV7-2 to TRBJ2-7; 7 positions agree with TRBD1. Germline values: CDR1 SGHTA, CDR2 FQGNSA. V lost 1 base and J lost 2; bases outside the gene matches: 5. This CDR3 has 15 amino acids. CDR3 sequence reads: CASSLGPGGTYEQYF. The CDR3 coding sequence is TGTGCCAGCAGCTTAGGTCCAGGGGGAACCTACGAGCAGTACTTC. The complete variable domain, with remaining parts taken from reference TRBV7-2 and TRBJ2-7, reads GAGVSQSPSNKVTEKGKDVELRCDPISGHTALYWYRQSLGQGLEFLIYFQGNSAPDKSGLPSDRFSAERTGGSVSTLTIQRTQQEDSAVYLCASSLGPGGTYEQYFGPGTRLTVT.

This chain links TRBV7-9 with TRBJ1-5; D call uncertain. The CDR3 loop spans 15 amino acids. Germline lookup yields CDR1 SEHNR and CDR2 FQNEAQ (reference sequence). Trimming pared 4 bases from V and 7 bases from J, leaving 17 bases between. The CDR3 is CASSSSDLGRQPQHF. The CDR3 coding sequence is TGTGCCAGCAGCTCTTCGGACCTGGGGAGGCAGCCCCAGCATTTT.

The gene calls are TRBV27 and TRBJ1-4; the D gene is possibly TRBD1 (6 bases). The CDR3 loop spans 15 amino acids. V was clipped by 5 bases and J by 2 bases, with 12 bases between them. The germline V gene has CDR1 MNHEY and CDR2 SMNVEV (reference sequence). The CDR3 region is CASSPRQVTNEKLFF. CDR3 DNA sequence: TGTGCCAGCAGTCCCCGACAGGTGACTAATGAAAAACTGTTTTTT.

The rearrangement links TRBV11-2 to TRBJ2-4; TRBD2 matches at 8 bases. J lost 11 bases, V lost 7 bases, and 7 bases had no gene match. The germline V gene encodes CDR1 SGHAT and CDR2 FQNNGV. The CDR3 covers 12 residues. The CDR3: CASTLGGAVQYF. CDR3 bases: TGTGCCAGCACCCTCGGGGGGGCGGTTCAGTACTTC.